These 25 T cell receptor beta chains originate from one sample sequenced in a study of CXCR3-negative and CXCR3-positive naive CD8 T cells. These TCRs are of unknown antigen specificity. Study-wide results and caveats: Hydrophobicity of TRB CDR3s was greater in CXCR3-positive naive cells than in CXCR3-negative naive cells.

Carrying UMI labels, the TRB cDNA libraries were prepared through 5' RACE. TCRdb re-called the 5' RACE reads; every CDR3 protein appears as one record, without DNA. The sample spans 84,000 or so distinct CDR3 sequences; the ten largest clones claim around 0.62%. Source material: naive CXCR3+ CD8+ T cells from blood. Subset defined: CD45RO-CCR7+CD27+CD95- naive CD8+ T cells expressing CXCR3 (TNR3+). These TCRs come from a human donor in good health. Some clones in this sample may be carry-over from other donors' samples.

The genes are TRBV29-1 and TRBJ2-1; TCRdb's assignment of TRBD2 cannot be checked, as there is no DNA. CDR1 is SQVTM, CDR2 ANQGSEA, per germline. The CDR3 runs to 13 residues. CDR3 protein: CSVPTSGYNEQFF.

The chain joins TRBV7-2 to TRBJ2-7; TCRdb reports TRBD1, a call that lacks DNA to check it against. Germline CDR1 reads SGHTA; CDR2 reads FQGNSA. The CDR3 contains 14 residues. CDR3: CASSLEGAQYEQYF.

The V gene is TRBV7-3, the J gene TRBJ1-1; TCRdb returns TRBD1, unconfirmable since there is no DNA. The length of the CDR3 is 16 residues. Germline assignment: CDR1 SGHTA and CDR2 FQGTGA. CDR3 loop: CASSLTAGLMNTEAFF.

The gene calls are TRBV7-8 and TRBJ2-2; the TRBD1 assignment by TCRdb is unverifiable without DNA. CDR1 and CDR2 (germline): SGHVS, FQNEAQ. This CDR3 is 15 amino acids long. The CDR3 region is CASSSRTGNTGELFF.

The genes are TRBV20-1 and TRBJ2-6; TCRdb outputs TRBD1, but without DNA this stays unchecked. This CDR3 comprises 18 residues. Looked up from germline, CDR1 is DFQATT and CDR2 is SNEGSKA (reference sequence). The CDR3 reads CSASGWTGEFSGANVLTF.

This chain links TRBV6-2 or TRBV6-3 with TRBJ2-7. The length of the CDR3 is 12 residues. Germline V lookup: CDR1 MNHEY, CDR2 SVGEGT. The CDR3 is CASGFSYYEQYF.

The CDR3 spells CASSQFSGSEYNEQFF. The V and J genes are TRBV3-1 and TRBJ2-1; the TCRdb D gene call, TRBD2, has no DNA to confirm it. The CDR3 loop spans 16 amino acids. Germline V gene sequence: CDR1 LGHDT, CDR2 YNNKEL (reference sequence).

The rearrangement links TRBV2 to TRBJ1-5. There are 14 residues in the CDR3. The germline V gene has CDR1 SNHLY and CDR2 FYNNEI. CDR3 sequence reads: CASSESGSNQPQHF.

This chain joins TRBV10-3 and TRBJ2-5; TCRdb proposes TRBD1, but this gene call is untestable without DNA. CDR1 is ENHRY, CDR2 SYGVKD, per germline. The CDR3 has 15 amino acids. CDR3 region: CAISEPKGVEETQYF.

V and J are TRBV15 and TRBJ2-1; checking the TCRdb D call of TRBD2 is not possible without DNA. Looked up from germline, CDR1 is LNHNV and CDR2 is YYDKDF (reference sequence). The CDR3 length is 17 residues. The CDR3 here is CATSRDWASGDVDEQFF.

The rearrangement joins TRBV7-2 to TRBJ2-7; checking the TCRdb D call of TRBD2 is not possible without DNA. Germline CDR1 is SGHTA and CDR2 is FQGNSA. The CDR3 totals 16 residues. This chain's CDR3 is CASSSLLAGGLVEQYF. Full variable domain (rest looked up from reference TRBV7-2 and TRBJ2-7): GAGVSQSPSNKVTEKGKDVELRCDPISGHTALYWYRQSLGQGLEFLIYFQGNSAPDKSGLPSDRFSAERTGGSVSTLTIQRTQQEDSAVYLCASSSLLAGGLVEQYFGPGTRLTVT.

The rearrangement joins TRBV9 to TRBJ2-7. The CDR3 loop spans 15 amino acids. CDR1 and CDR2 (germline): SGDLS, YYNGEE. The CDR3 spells CASSPEQTDSYEQYF.

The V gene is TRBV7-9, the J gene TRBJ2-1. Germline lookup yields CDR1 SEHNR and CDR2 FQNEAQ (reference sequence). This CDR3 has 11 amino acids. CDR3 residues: CASSGWDEQFF.

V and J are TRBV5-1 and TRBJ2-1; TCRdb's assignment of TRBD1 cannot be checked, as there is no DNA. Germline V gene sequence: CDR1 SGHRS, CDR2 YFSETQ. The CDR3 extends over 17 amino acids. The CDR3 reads CASSSIRDRGSYNEQFF.

The CDR3 protein is CASPLRHPGELFF. J is TRBJ2-2 and V is TRBV7-2. Germline CDR1 and CDR2: SGHTA and FQGNSA. The CDR3 covers 13 residues.

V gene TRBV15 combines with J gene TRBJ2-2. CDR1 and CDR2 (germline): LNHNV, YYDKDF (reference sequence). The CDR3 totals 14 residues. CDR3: CATSTDIFTGELFF.

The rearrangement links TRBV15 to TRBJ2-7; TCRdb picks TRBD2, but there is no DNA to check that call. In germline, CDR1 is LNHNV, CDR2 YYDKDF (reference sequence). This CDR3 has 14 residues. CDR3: CATQLAGGYYEQYF. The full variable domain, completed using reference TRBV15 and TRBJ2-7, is DAMVIQNPRYQVTQFGKPVTLSCSQTLNHNVMYWYQQKSSQAPKLLFHYYDKDFNNEADTPDNFQSRRPNTSFCFLDIRSPGLGDTAMYLCATQLAGGYYEQYFGPGTRLTVT.

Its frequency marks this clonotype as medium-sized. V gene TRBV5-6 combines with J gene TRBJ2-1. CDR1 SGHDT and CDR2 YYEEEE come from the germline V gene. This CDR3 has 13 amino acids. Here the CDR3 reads CASSLDSYNEQFF.

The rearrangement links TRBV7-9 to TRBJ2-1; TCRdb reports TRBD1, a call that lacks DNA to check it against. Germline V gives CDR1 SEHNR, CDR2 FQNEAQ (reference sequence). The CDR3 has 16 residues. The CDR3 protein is CASTLASGAEGYEQFF.

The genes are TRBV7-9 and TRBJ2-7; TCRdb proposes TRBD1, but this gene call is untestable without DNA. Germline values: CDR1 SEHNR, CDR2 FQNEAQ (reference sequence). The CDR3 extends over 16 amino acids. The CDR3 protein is CASSLGPGQGAYEQYF.

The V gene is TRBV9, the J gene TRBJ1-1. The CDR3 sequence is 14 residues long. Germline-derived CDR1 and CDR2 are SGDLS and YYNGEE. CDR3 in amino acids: CASSPYLEDTEAFF.

The CDR3 region is CASSATGLAGERAEQFF. The V gene is TRBV7-9, the J gene TRBJ2-1; the TCRdb call, TRBD2, lacks DNA for checking. There are 17 residues in the CDR3. CDR1 is SEHNR, CDR2 FQNEAQ, per germline (reference sequence).

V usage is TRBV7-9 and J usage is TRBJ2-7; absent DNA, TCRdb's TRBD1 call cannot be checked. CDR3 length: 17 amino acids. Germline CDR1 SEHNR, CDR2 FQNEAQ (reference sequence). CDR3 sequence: CASSLPREGQGVYEQYF.

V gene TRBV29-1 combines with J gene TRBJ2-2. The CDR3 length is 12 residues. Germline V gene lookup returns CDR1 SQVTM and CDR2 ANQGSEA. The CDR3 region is CSVEWYGGELFF.

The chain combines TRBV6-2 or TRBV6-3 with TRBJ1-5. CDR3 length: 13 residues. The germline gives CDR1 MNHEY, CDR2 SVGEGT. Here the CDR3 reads CASSYSPDQPQHF.